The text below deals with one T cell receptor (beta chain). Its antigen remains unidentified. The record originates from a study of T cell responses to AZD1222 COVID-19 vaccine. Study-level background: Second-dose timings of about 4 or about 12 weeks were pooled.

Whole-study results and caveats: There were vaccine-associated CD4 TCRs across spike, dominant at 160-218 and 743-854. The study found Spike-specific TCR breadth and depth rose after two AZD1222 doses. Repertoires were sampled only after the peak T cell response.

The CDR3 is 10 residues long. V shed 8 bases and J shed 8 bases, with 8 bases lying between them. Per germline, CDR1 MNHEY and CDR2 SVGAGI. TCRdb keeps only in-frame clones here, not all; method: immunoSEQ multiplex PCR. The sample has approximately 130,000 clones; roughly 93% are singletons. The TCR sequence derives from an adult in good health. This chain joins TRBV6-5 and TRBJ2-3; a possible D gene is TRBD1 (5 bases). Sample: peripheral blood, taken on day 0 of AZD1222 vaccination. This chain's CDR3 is CASDSLTQYF. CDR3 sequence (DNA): TGTGCCAGCGACAGTCTTACGCAGTATTTT.